This T cell receptor beta chain was identified in a study of T cells in Graves' hyperthyroidism and ophthalmopathy. Diagnostic decisions used clinical symptoms, serum thyroxine and TRAb, thyroid ultrasound and orbital computed tomography. About this clonotype itself: This may stem from a read error, because a much larger clone lies one nucleotide away.

Amplified TCR beta CDR3 regions derived from RNA transcripts. Using the HTBI primer set, a first-round RT-PCR was run on the TCR CDR3. TCRdb used MiXCR to reprocess the multiplex PCR reads, holding one entry per CDR3 protein. The sample yields approximately 95,000 distinct CDR3 sequences, 35% to 45% seen once. The CDR3 has 14 amino acids. With 10 bases removed from V and 9 bases from J, the gap between germline ends came to 22 bases. Germline lookup yields CDR1 LNHNV and CDR2 YYDKDF (reference sequence). The chain carries TRBV15 and TRBJ1-5, with D possibly matching TRBD1 (5 bases). The sequence derives from a woman in her thirties with Graves' hyperthyroidism. Source material: peripheral blood or thyroid tissue (not recorded which). The CDR3 reads CASSLRTTVVPQHF. The CDR3 DNA is TGTGCCAGCAGTCTGCGGACAACCGTAGTGCCCCAGCATTTT.